This T cell receptor beta chain was captured in a study of spatial heterogeneity in lung cancer. Study-level information: Alpha-chain sequences were consistently detected in smaller numbers than beta-chain sequences. Matched bulk RNA-seq yielded a T cell module score, and TCR transcript counts in tumor regions correlated strongly with that score. Raw-read counts averaged over ten per unique TCR and UMI combination. Study-level points and caveats: The study found that expanded intratumoral alpha and beta TCR counts tracked tumor mutation counts.

Worth noting for this clonotype: The target antigen is unknown. The library was built for alpha chains, so this beta chain is an off-target read and its size means little.

TCRdb redid the calling of the 5' RACE reads with MiXCR, one entry per CDR3 protein. This sample has several hundred distinct CDR3 sequences, with approximately 40% found just once. Time point in this sample: sample taken at primary tumor resection. There were 75 or so donors, all of them untreated patients with early-stage non-small cell lung cancer. Trimming took 6 bases from V and 6 from J, leaving 9 bases between them. The CDR3 extends over 12 amino acids. The chain is built from TRBV12-3 or TRBV12-4 and TRBJ1-3; no clear D gene. This sequence was found in a male donor with early-stage non-small cell lung cancer. Material: lung tumor tissue, obtained at surgery. CDR3 coding DNA: TGTGCCAGCAGCCCTGGCTCAAACACCATATATTTT. Amino acids: CASSPGSNTIYF.